The TCR beta chain described here comes from a study of blood T cell repertoires in COVID-19. Germline-derived CDR1 and CDR2 are MDHEN and SYDVKM. With 2 bases removed from V and 3 bases from J, the gap between germline ends came to 11 bases. The CDR3 extends over 14 amino acids. The assay was immunoSEQ multiplex PCR, and TCRdb's table has in-frame clones only and misses some. The data hold about 38,000 clones, with about 94% observed a single time. The genes are TRBV28 and TRBJ2-7; D perhaps matches TRBD1 (7 bases). The specimen sequenced was peripheral blood. This receptor was identified in a human donor with active COVID-19. The donor label of this sample is uncertain. CDR3 amino acids: CASSLSQGGYEQYF. The CDR3 nucleotides are TGTGCCAGCAGTTTAAGTCAGGGGGGCTACGAGCAGTACTTC.